Below are 2 T cell receptor beta chains sequenced from a single sample in a study of blood T cell repertoires in COVID-19. Data came from immunoSEQ multiplex PCR; TCRdb stores just in-frame clones and leaves some out. The data contain approximately 81,000 clones, about 89% of them singletons. Sequenced material: peripheral blood. The receptors shown here come from a man in his 70s with active or convalescent COVID-19.

The rearrangement uses TRBV28 and TRBJ1-1; D gene unclear. CDR1 MDHEN and CDR2 SYDVKM come from the germline V gene. Trimming shortened V by 7 bases and J by 0 bases, and 21 bases separated the two germline ends. The CDR3 covers 17 residues. The CDR3 DNA sequence: TGTGCCAGCACCTTAGACGGTCGGAGTACCATGAACACTGAAGCTTTCTTT. It encodes CASTLDGRSTMNTEAFF. The complete variable domain, with remaining parts taken from reference TRBV28 and TRBJ1-1, reads DVKVTQSSRYLVKRTGEKVFLECVQDMDHENMFWYRQDPGLGLRLIYFSYDVKMKEKGDIPEGYSVSREKKERFSLILESASTNQTSMYLCASTLDGRSTMNTEAFFGQGTRLTVV.

The chain carries TRBV9 and TRBJ2-3; 7 positions match TRBD2. The CDR3 totals 15 residues. Trimming removed 4 bases from V and 2 bases from J; junction bases left unmatched: 7. CDR1 SGDLS and CDR2 YYNGEE come from the germline V gene. CDR3: CASSPAGANTDTQYF. The CDR3 DNA is TGTGCCAGCAGCCCCGCGGGAGCGAACACAGATACGCAGTATTTT.